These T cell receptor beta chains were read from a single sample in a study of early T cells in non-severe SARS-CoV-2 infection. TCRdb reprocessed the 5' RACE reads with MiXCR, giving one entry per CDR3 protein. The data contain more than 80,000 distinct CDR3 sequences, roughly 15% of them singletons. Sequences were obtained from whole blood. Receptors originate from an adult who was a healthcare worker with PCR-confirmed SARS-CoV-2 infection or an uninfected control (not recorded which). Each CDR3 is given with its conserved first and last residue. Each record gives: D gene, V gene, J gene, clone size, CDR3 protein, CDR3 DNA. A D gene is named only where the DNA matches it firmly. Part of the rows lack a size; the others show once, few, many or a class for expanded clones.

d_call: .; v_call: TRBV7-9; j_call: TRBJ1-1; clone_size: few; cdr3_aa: CASSPPTSGLNTEAFF; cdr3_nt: TGTGCCAGCAGCCCCCCGACGAGCGGATTGAACACTGAAGCTTTCTTT
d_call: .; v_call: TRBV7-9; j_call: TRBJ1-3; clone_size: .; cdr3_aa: CASSSPWANTIYF; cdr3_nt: TGTGCCAGCAGCTCCCCGTGGGCCAACACCATATATTTT
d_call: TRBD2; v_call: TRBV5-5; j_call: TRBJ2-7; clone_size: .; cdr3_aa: CASSLGDYYEQYF; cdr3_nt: TGTGCCAGCAGCCTAGGGGACTACTACGAGCAGTACTTC
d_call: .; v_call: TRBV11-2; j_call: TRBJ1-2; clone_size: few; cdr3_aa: CASSSTRLNYGYTF; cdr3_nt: TGTGCCAGCAGCTCTACACGCTTAAACTATGGCTACACCTTC
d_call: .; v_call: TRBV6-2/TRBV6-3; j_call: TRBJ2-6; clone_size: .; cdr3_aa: CASSYPYNSGANVLTF; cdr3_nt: TGTGCCAGCAGTTACCCCTATAACTCTGGGGCCAACGTCCTGACTTTC
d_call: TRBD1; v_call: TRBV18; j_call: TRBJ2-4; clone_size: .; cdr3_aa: CASSRNGEGANIQYF; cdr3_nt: TGTGCCAGCTCACGTAATGGAGAGGGGGCAAACATTCAGTACTTC
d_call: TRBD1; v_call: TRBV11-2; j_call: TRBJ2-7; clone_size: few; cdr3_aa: CASSLGQIPVSSYEQYF; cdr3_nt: TGTGCCAGCAGCTTGGGACAGATCCCAGTAAGCTCCTACGAGCAGTACTTC
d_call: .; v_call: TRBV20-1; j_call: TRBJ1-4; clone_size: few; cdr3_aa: CSARDFTVTEKLFF; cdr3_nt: TGCAGTGCTAGAGATTTCACGGTAACAGAAAAACTGTTTTTT
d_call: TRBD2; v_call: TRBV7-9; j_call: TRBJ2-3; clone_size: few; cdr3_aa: CASSLVSGDLTDTQYF; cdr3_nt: TGTGCCAGCAGCTTAGTAAGCGGGGATCTCACAGATACGCAGTATTTT
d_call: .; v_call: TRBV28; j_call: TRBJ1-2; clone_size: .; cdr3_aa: CASSPPEDGYTF; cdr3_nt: TGTGCCAGCAGCCCCCCGGAGGATGGCTACACCTTC
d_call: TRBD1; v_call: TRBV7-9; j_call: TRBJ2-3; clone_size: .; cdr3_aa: CASSLIGEGALPDTQYF; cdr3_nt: TGTGCCAGCAGCCTTATCGGTGAGGGGGCGCTTCCAGATACGCAGTATTTT
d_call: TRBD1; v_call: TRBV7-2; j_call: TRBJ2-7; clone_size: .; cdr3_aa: CASRRTGLHEQYF; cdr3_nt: TGTGCCAGCAGACGGACAGGACTTCACGAGCAGTACTTC
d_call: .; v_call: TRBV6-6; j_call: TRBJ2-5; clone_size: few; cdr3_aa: CASSYSIKVQETQYF; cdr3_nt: TGTGCCAGCAGTTACTCGATTAAAGTCCAAGAGACCCAGTACTTC
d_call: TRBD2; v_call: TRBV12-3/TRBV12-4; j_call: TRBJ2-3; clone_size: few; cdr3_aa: CASSLLGLAGGADTQYF; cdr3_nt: TGTGCCAGCAGTTTATTGGGACTAGCGGGAGGTGCAGATACGCAGTATTTT
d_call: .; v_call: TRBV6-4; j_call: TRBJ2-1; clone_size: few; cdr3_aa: CASSSGSYNEQFF; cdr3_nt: TGTGCCAGCAGTAGCGGCTCCTACAATGAGCAGTTCTTC
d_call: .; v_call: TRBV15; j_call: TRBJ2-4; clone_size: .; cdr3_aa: CATSRGTVQNIQYF; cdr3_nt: TGTGCCACCAGCAGAGGGACAGTTCAAAACATTCAGTACTTC
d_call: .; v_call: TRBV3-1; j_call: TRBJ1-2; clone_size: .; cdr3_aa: CASSQEPRNGYTF; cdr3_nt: TGTGCCAGCAGCCAAGAACCACGGAACGGCTACACCTTC
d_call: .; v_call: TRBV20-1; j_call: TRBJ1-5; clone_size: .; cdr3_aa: CSARGSPGDNQPQHF; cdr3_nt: TGCAGTGCTAGGGGTTCCCCCGGCGACAATCAGCCCCAGCATTTT
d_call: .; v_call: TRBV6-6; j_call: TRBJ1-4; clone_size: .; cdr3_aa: CASSYNHRAGTNEKLFF; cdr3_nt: TGTGCCAGCAGTTACAATCACCGGGCGGGAACTAATGAAAAACTGTTTTTT
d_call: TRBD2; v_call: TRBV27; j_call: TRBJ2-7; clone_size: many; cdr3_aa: CASRRSGTVEEQYF; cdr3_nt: TGTGCCAGCCGACGCAGCGGGACCGTGGAAGAGCAGTACTTC
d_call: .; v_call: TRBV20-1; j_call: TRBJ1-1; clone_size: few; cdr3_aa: CSAPEGLANTEAFF; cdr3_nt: TGCAGTGCCCCAGAGGGGTTAGCGAACACTGAAGCTTTCTTT
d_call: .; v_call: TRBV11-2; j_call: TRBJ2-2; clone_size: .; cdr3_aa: CASSLSGLSGELFF; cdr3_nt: TGTGCCAGCAGCTTATCAGGACTCTCCGGGGAGCTGTTTTTT
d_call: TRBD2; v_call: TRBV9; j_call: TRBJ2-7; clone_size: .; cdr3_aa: CASSVGLAGFYEQYF; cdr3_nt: TGTGCCAGCAGCGTAGGACTAGCGGGCTTCTACGAGCAGTACTTC
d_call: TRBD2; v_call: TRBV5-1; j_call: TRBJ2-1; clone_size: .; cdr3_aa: CASSLAGTLGIYNEQFF; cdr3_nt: TGCGCCAGCAGCCTAGCGGGGACTCTAGGGATTTACAATGAGCAGTTCTTC
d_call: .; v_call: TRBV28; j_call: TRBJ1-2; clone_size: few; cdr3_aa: CASSSPGRAYGYTF; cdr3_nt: TGTGCCAGCAGTTCCCCCGGACGGGCCTATGGCTACACCTTC
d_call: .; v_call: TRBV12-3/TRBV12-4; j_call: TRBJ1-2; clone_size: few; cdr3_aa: CASSFWGVYGYTF; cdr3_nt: TGTGCCAGCAGTTTTTGGGGAGTCTACGGCTACACCTTC
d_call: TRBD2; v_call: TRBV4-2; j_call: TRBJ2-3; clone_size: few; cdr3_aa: CASSQVGLAGATDTQYF; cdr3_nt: TGTGCCAGCAGCCAAGTCGGACTAGCGGGAGCGACCGATACGCAGTATTTT
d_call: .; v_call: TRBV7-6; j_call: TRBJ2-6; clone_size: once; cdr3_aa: CASSSPGAGANVLTF; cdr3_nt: TGTGCCAGCAGCTCCCCCGGGGCTGGGGCCAACGTCCTGACTTTC
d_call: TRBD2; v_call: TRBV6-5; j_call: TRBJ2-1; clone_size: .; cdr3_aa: CASSPLAGGLFLHNEQFF; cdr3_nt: TGTGCCAGCAGTCCACTAGCGGGGGGCCTCTTTTTACACAATGAGCAGTTCTTC
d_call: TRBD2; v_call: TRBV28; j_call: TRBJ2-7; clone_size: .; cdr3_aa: CASSFGGLAAYEQYF; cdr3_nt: TGTGCCAGCAGCTTCGGGGGACTAGCGGCCTACGAGCAGTACTTC
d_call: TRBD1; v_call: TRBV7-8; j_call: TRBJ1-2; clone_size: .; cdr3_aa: CASSSQGTGYGYTF; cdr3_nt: TGTGCCAGCAGCAGCCAGGGGACAGGCTATGGCTACACCTTC
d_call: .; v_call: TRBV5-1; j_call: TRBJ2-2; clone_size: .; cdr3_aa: CASSSDHTGELFF; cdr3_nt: TGCGCCAGCAGCTCGGACCACACCGGGGAGCTGTTTTTT
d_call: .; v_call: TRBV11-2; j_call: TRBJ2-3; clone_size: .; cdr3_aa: CASSLSTGFNTDTQYF; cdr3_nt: TGTGCCAGCAGCTTATCCACAGGGTTTAACACAGATACGCAGTATTTT
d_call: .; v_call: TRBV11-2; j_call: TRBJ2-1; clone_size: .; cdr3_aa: CASSFSGVYNEQFF; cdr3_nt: TGTGCCAGCAGCTTCTCCGGGGTGTACAATGAGCAGTTCTTC
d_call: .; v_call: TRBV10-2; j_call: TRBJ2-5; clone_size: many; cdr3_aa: CASAGTLSQTQYF; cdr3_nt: TGCGCCAGCGCCGGGACTCTGAGCCAGACCCAGTACTTC
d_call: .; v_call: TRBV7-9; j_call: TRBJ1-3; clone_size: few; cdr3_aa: CASSPGDLSSGNTIYF; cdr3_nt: TGTGCCAGCAGCCCGGGAGACCTTAGCTCTGGAAACACCATATATTTT
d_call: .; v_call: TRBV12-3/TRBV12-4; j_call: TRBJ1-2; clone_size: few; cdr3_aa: CASSPTTVYGYTF; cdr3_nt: TGTGCCAGCAGCCCCACAACGGTTTATGGCTACACCTTC
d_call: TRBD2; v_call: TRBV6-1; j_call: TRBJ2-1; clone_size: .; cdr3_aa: CASSEIHGGTDEQFF; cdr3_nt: TGTGCCAGCAGTGAGATTCACGGGGGGACCGATGAGCAGTTCTTC
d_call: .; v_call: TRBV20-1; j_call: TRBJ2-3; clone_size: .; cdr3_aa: CSARSPLGDTDTQYF; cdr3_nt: TGCAGTGCTAGAAGCCCCCTGGGGGACACAGATACGCAGTATTTT
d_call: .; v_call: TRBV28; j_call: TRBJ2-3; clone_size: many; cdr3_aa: CATNREGTDTQYF; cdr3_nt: TGTGCCACCAATCGAGAAGGCACAGATACGCAGTATTTT
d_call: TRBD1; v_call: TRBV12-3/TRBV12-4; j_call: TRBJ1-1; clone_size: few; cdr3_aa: CASRTGGDTEAFF; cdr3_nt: TGTGCCAGCCGGACAGGGGGGGACACTGAAGCTTTCTTT
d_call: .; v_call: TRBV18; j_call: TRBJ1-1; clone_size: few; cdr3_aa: CASSPVQGFEAFF; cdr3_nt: TGTGCCAGCTCACCCGTACAGGGATTTGAAGCTTTCTTT
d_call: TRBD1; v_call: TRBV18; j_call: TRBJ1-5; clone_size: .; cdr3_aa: CASSRTGTGDQPQHF; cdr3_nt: TGTGCCAGCTCGCGCACCGGGACAGGGGATCAGCCCCAGCATTTT
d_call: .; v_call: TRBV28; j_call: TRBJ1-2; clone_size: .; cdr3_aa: CASSLLGQPNYGYTF; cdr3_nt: TGTGCCAGCAGTTTGCTGGGTCAGCCTAACTATGGCTACACCTTC
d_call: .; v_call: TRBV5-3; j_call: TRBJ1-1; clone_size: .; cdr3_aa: CARSFPRPKPTADFMNTEAFF; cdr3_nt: TGTGCCAGAAGCTTCCCGAGGCCGAAGCCGACAGCGGACTTCATGAACACTGAAGCTTTCTTT
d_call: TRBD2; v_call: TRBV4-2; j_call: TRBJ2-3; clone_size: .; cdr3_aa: CASSQDLLAGGPGKADTQYF; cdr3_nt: TGTGCCAGCAGCCAAGATCTACTAGCGGGAGGGCCAGGGAAAGCAGATACGCAGTATTTT
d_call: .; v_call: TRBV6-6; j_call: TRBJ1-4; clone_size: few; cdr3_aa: CTSSTRATNEKLFF; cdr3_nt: TGTACCAGCAGCACCAGGGCAACTAATGAAAAACTGTTTTTT
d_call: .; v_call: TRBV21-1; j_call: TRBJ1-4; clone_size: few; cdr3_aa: CASSKKKSGVGEKLFF; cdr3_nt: TGTGCCAGCAGCAAAAAGAAATCCGGGGTGGGGGAAAAACTGTTTTTT
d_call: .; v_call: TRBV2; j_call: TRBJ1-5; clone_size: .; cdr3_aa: CASSPDRDQPQHF; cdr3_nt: TGTGCCAGCAGTCCGGACAGAGATCAGCCCCAGCATTTT
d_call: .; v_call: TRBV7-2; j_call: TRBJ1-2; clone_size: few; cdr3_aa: CASSLAGLHVNYGYTF; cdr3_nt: TGTGCCAGCAGCTTAGCGGGCCTACATGTTAACTATGGCTACACCTTC
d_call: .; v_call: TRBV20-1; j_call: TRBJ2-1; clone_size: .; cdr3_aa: CSAAPLASSYNEQFF; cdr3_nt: TGCAGTGCTGCCCCACTTGCGAGCTCCTACAATGAGCAGTTCTTC
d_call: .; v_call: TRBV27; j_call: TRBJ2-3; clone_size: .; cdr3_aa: CASSASGDTQYF; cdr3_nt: TGTGCCAGCAGTGCCTCTGGAGATACGCAGTATTTT
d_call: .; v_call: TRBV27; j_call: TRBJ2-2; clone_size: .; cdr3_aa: CASSLLALGELFF; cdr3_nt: TGTGCCAGCAGTTTATTAGCCCTCGGGGAGCTGTTTTTT